This TCR beta chain was identified during a study of beta chain features in type 1 diabetes. Findings of the study overall: Type 1 diabetes patients had moderately but significantly shorter TCRB CDR3s in all four CD4+ subsets. Compared to healthy donors, patients appeared to have naive, central memory and Treg TCRB repertoires that were more alike. Reads derived from cDNA could over-represent cells showing high TCR expression.

Expressed TCRB transcripts were sequenced, since all the RNA that had been isolated was reverse transcribed. This table comes from immunoSEQ multiplex PCR, and its TCRdb copy is limited to in-frame clones, with some not included. The sample records about 150,000 clones, around 8% being singletons. Germline CDR1 is SGHDT and CDR2 is YYEEEE. CDR3 length equals 15 residues. The V gene lost 1 base and the J gene lost 8 bases, with 15 bases spanning the gap. This clone has just a few counts. The antigen remains unidentified. Each sorted fraction was over 95% pure. The TCR was taken from a man younger than 30 in good health. This chain uses TRBV5-6 with TRBJ1-4, with D tentatively TRBD1 (6 bases). The material sequenced was central memory CD4+ T cells from blood. The CDR3 bases are TGTGCCAGCAGCTTGTCCGGGGGGCTGCGGGAAAAACTGTTTTTT. The encoded protein is CASSLSGGLREKLFF.